This entry lists 8 T cell receptor beta chains sequenced from one sample in a study of breast tumors, draining lymph nodes, adjacent tissues. TCRdb ran MiXCR on the multiplex PCR reads and lists one entry per CDR3 protein. Among approximately 60,000 distinct CDR3 sequences, approximately 62% were seen once, and the ten largest hold roughly 19%. Sequencing was carried out using breast tumor tissue. These receptors were collected from a female donor with breast cancer. Some clones in this sample may be carry-over from other donors' samples.

CDR3: CASSGSLQETQYF. The CDR3 nucleotides are TGCGCCAGCAGCGGCTCACTCCAAGAGACCCAGTACTTC. The chain combines TRBV5-1 with TRBJ2-5; no clear D. V was pared by 4 bases and J by 1 base, with 8 bases between. The CDR3 is 13 residues long. Germline CDR1 is SGHRS and CDR2 is YFSETQ.

The chain links TRBV29-1 to TRBJ2-1, with 9 bases identical to TRBD2. Germline V lookup: CDR1 SQVTM, CDR2 ANQGSEA. This CDR3 spans 18 amino acids. V dropped 3 bases and J dropped 0; count of bases not matched to a gene: 12. Here the CDR3 DNA reads TGCAGCGTTGACCCTTACCAGACTAGCGGAAGCTCCTACAATGAGCAGTTCTTC. Translated, it gives CSVDPYQTSGSSYNEQFF.

As concerns this clonotype: As the CDR3 is not closed by the conserved phenylalanine or tryptophan, this likely results from a read error. This chain joins TRBV7-2 and TRBJ2-3; TRBD1 agrees at 7 bases. This CDR3 spans 13 amino acids. Germline V gene lookup returns CDR1 SGHTA and CDR2 FQGNSA. V shed 5 bases, J shed 6 bases, and the junction held 5 bases outside the gene matches. The DNA of the CDR3 is TGTGCCAGCAGCCAGGGGACAGCTGATACGCAGTATCTT. Translated, it gives CASSQGTADTQYL.

The chain links TRBV19 to TRBJ1-3; D uncertain. The germline V gene encodes CDR1 LNHDA and CDR2 SQIVND (reference sequence). V was shortened by 5 bases and J by 0 bases, with 17 bases between the two germline ends. CDR3 length: 17 residues. Written as DNA, the CDR3 is TGTGCCAGTAGTTACGATTTGGCCTGGGTCTCTGGAAACACCATATATTTT. It yields the protein CASSYDLAWVSGNTIYF. Full variable domain (rest looked up from reference TRBV19 and TRBJ1-3): DGGITQSPKYLFRKEGQNVTLSCEQNLNHDAMYWYRQDPGQGLRLIYYSQIVNDFQKGDIAEGYSVSREKKESFPLTVTSAQKNPTAFYLCASSYDLAWVSGNTIYFGEGSWLTVV.

The chain uses TRBV7-9 and TRBJ1-4; 8 positions agree with TRBD1. The J segment lost 7 bases and the V segment lost 2 bases, leaving 6 bases of the junction unmatched. Germline loops: CDR1 SEHNR, CDR2 FQNEAQ (reference sequence). There are 15 residues in the CDR3. The CDR3 DNA reads as TGTGCCAGCAGCTTATCTTCCGGGACAGGTGAAAAACTGTTTTTT. Protein sequence: CASSLSSGTGEKLFF.

The sample holds a few counts of this clonotype. J is TRBJ1-5 and V is TRBV6-4, with a possible D match to TRBD1 (5 bases). The CDR3 is 14 amino acids. The germline gives CDR1 MRHNA, CDR2 SNTAGT. Trimming shortened V by 4 bases and J by 14 bases, and 21 bases separated the two germline ends. CDR3 sequence (DNA): TGTGCCAGCAGTGTAGAGGGACTAGCCGGCAATGAGCATTTT. It yields the protein CASSVEGLAGNEHF.

This clonotype was recorded many times. Relative to the germline gene, one junction end is altered; a read error may explain this. This rearrangement joins TRBV20-1 to TRBJ1-2; D is unclear. The CDR3 extends over 12 amino acids. Germline CDR1 DFQATT, CDR2 SNEGSKA (reference sequence). The CDR3 DNA reads TGCAGTGCTAGAGGGACCGGGAATGGCTCCACCTTC. Protein product: CSARGTGNGSTF.

On this clonotype: One junction end does not reproduce the germline sequence, and a read error may be involved. The chain couples TRBV2 to TRBJ2-6, with D hard to call. CDR3 length: 13 amino acids. The germline V gene has CDR1 SNHLY and CDR2 FYNNEI. The CDR3 coding sequence is TGTGCCAGCAGTGAACAGCCCATGAACACTGAAGCTTTC. It yields the protein CASSEQPMNTEAF.